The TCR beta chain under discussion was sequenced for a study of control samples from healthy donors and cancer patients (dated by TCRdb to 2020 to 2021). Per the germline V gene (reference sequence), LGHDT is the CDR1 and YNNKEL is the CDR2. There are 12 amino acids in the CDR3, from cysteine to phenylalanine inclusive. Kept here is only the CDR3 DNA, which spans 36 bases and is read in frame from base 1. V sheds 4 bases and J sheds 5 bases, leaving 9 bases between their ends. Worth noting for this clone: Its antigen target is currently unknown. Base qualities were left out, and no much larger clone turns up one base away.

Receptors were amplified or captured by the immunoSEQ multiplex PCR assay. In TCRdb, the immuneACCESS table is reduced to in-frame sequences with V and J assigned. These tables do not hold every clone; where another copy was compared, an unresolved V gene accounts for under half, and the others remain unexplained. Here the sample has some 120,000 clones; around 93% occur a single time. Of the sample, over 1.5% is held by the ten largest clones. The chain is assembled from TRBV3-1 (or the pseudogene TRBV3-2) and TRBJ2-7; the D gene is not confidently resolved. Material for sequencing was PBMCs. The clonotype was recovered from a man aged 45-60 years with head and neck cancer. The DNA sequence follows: TGTGCCAGCAGCCGGACCGTGGACGAGCAGTACTTC. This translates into CASSRTVDEQYF.